This entry is about one TCR beta chain. The target antigen is unknown. Running of the assay took place at deep level. Repertoires were generated with immunoSEQ multiplex PCR, while TCRdb's copy carries only in-frame clones and drops some. The table lists about 590,000 clones, just under 97% of them singletons. This record comes from a study of shared clonotypes between healthy human individuals. CDR3 size: 12 residues. V lost 6 bases to trimming and J lost 3 bases, with 8 bases between them. Germline values: CDR1 SEHNR, CDR2 FQNEAQ (reference sequence). As defined, naive CD8 cells were CD45RO-negative and positively selected for CCR7, with terminally differentiated effector memory CD45RA+ cells excluded. The study enrolled healthy HIV-negative adults without recent acute infections or vaccinations as donors. Whole-study findings and limits: In having few donors, the study represented limited genetic and exposure-history diversity.

The rearrangement links TRBV7-9 to TRBJ1-1; D unclear. The sequenced material came from naive CD8+ T cells sorted from blood. This clonotype was obtained from a woman aged 25 to 39 in good health. CDR3 sequence reads: CASRSLDTEAFF. The CDR3 nucleotides read TGTGCCAGCAGGTCGTTGGACACTGAAGCTTTCTTT.